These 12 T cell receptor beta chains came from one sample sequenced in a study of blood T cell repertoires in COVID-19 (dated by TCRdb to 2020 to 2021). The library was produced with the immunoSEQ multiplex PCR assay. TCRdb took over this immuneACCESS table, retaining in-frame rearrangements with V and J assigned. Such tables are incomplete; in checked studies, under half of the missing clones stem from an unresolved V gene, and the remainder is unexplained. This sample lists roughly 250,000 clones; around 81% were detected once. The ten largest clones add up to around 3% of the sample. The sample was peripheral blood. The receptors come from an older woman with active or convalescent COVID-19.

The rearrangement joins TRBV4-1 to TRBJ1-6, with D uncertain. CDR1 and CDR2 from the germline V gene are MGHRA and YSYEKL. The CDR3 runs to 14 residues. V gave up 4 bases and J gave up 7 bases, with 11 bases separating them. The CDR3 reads CASSPRVENSPLHF. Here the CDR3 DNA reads TGCGCCAGCAGCCCCCGGGTCGAAAATTCACCCCTCCACTTT.

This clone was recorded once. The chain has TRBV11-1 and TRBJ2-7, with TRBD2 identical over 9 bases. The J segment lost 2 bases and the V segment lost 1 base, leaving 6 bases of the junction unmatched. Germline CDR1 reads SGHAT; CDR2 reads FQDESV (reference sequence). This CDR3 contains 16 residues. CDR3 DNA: TGTGCCAGCAGCTTAGGCGATCTAGCGGGAACCTACGAGCAGTACTTC. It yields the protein CASSLGDLAGTYEQYF. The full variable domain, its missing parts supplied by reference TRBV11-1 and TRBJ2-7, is EAEVAQSPRYKITEKSQAVAFWCDPISGHATLYWYRQILGQGPELLVQFQDESVVDDSQLPKDRFSAERLKGVDSTLKIQPAELGDSAMYLCASSLGDLAGTYEQYFGPGTRLTVT.

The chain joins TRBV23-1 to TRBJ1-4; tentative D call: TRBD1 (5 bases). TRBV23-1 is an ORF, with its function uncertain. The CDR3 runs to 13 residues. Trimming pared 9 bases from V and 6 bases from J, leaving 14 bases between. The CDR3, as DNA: TGCGCCAGTATCCGACAGCACGATGAAAAACTGTTTTTT. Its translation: CASIRQHDEKLFF.

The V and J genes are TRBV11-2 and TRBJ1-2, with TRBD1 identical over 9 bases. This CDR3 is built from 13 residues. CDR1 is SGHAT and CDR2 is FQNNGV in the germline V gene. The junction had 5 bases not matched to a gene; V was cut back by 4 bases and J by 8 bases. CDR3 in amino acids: CASSYRGQEGYTF. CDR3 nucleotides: TGTGCCAGCAGCTACAGGGGGCAGGAGGGCTACACCTTC.

In DNA, the CDR3 is TGTGCCAGCAGAAGTGGGGGGGAGGCCTACAATGAGCAGTTCTTC. It codes for CASRSGGEAYNEQFF. The chain uses TRBV25-1 and TRBJ2-1; TRBD2 matches at 7 bases. The CDR3 is made up of 15 amino acids. The germline CDR1 and CDR2 sequences are MGHDK and SYGVNS. V shed 6 bases, J shed 2 bases, and the junction held 7 bases outside the gene matches.

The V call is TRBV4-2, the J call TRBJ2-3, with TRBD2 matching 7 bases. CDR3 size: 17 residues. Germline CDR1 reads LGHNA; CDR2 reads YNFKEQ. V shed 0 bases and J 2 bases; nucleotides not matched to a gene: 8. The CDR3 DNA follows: TGTGCCAGCAGCCAAGATCTCTCGGGGGGTCTCACAGATACGCAGTATTTT. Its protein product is CASSQDLSGGLTDTQYF.

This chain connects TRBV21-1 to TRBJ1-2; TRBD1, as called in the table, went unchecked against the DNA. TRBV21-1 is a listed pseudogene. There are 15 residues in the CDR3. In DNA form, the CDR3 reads TGTGCCAGCAGCAAAACACAGGCAGCTAACTATGGCTACACCTTC. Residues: CASSKTQAANYGYTF.

CDR3 in DNA: TGCGCCAGCGTTACTGCAGGGTTAAGCACAGATACGCAGTATTTT. Translating it yields CASVTAGLSTDTQYF. The chain has TRBV10-2 and TRBJ2-3, with D possibly matching TRBD1 (5 bases). CDR1 and CDR2 from the germline V gene are WSHSY and SAAADI. The CDR3 has 15 amino acids. The V and J ends lost 8 bases and 0 bases respectively, with 15 bases between them.

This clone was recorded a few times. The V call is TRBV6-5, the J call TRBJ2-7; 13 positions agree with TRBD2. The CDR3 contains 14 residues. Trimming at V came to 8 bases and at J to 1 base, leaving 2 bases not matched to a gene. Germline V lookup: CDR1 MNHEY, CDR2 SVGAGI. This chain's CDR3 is CASLGLAGSYEQYF. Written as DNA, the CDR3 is TGTGCCAGCCTGGGACTAGCGGGGTCCTACGAGCAGTACTTC.

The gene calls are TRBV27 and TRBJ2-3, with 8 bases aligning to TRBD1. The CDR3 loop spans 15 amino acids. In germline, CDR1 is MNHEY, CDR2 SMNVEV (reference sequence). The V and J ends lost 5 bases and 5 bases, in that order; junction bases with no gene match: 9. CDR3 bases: TGTGCCAGCAGTACCAGGACAGGGATGGTAGATACGCAGTATTTT. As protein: CASSTRTGMVDTQYF.

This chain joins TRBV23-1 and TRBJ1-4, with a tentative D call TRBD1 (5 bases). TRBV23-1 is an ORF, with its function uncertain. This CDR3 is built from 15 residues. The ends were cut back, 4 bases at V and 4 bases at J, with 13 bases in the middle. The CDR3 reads CASSPTGLGNEKLFF. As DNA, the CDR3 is TGCGCCAGCAGTCCTACAGGTTTGGGTAATGAAAAACTGTTTTTT.

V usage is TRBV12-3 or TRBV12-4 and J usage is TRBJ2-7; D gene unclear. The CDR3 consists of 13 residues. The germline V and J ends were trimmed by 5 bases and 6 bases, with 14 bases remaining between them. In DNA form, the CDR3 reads TGTGCCAGCAGTCCTCGCTCGGGTCGCGAGCAGTACTTC. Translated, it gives CASSPRSGREQYF.